This TCR beta chain stems from a study of OX40 agonist ivuxolimab in advanced cancers. Study summary: Patients were dosed intravenously with ivuxolimab at 0.01 to 10 mg/kg every 2 weeks.

Concerning this clone itself: Its cognate antigen is unknown.

The data were produced by immunoSEQ multiplex PCR, yet TCRdb's version contains in-frame clones alone and is incomplete. Among under 25,000 clones listed, 84% were seen once. Broader study findings: Partial responders at 0.1-3.0 mg/kg showed near-lowest clonal expansion. Both blood CD4+ and CD8+ T cells showed clonal growth by week 6 at 0.1 to 3.0 mg/kg.

Trimming stripped 5 bases from V and 5 bases from J, with 9 bases between. The CDR3 consists of 13 residues. Germline loops: CDR1 WSHSY, CDR2 SAAADI. The TCR was taken from an adult with an advanced solid tumor such as melanoma, head and neck, liver or kidney cancer. Source: CD4+ or CD8+ T cells sorted from blood, taken in a trial of the OX40 agonist ivuxolimab. J is TRBJ2-2 and V is TRBV10-2; no clear D. The CDR3 nucleotides are TGCGCCAGCAGTTATCCCCGGACCGGGGAGCTGTTTTTT. It translates to CASSYPRTGELFF.